The 9 T cell receptor beta chains below come from one sample, sequenced in a study of blood T cell repertoires in COVID-19. Libraries were prepared by immunoSEQ multiplex PCR; TCRdb keeps only in-frame clonotypes and omits some of them. The sample contains 150,000 to 180,000 clones, around 79% of which appear only once. The sample was peripheral blood. These receptors originate from a man at least 80 years old with acute or convalescent COVID-19.

The V and J genes are TRBV6-2 or TRBV6-3 and TRBJ2-5; possible D gene TRBD2, 5 bases. Germline V CDR1 and CDR2: MNHEY, SVGEGT. The V end was cut by 5 bases, the J end by 2 bases, with 18 bases between. CDR3 size: 16 residues. The CDR3: CASSQLGLVSQETQYF. In DNA, the CDR3 is TGTGCCAGCAGTCAACTCGGACTCGTTTCGCAAGAGACCCAGTACTTC.

CDR3 DNA sequence: TGTGCCATCAGAGATCGACAGGCAGATACTGAAGCTTTCTTT. This codes for CAIRDRQADTEAFF. The gene calls are TRBV10-3 and TRBJ1-1, with TRBD1 as a possible D gene (6 bases). The germline V gene encodes CDR1 ENHRY and CDR2 SYGVKD. The ends were cut back, 6 bases at V and 5 bases at J, with 16 bases in the middle. The length of the CDR3 is 14 residues.

The chain carries TRBV7-2 and TRBJ2-2; maybe TRBD2 (5 bases). Germline V gives CDR1 SGHTA, CDR2 FQGNSA. The CDR3 totals 14 residues. Trimming cost V 1 base and J 4 bases, with 7 bases left between them. The CDR3 nucleotides read TGTGCCAGCAGCTTAGAGAGGGTCACCGGGGAGCTGTTTTTT. Protein sequence: CASSLERVTGELFF.

This clone was counted only a few times. The rearrangement links TRBV19 to TRBJ2-2, with 8 nucleotides matching TRBD1. The CDR3 consists of 16 residues. V shed 8 bases, J shed 1 base, and the junction held 9 bases outside the gene matches. Germline V gene lookup returns CDR1 LNHDA and CDR2 SQIVND (reference sequence). Here the CDR3 reads CASDRGPTRNTGELFF. In DNA form, the CDR3 reads TGTGCCAGTGACAGGGGACCCACTCGGAACACCGGGGAGCTGTTTTTT.

The chain couples TRBV5-6 to TRBJ1-5; 8 bases match TRBD1. The CDR3 is 14 residues long. J gave up 7 bases and V 3 bases, and 6 bases lay outside the gene matches. Per the germline V gene, CDR1 is SGHDT and CDR2 is YYEEEE. The CDR3 region is CASSYGQGVQPQHF. CDR3 sequence (DNA): TGTGCCAGCAGCTACGGACAGGGTGTACAGCCCCAGCATTTT.

The V gene is TRBV18, the J gene TRBJ2-1; D gene uncertain. CDR1 KGHSH and CDR2 LQKENI come from the germline V gene. The CDR3 totals 12 residues. Trimming took 7 bases from V and 6 from J, leaving 10 bases between them. The chain's CDR3 is CASYESTNEQFF. The CDR3 coding sequence is TGTGCCAGCTACGAGAGCACCAATGAGCAGTTCTTC.

The rearrangement uses TRBV5-4 and TRBJ1-2, with 10 nucleotides matching TRBD1. The CDR3 runs 14 residues. Germline CDR1 and CDR2: SGHNT and YYREEE (reference sequence). Trimming cost V 5 bases and J 2 bases; bases outside gene matches: 3. CDR3 DNA sequence: TGTGCCAGCAGTCAGGACAGGGGGAACTATGGCTACACCTTC. It is translated as CASSQDRGNYGYTF.

V is TRBV5-1 and J is TRBJ2-3; the D gene is possibly TRBD2 (5 bases). V gave up 4 bases and J gave up 6 bases, with 21 bases separating them. This CDR3 contains 16 residues. From germline, CDR1 is SGHRS and CDR2 YFSETQ. CDR3 DNA: TGCGCCAGCAGCCCGCGCGGTATGGAACTAGGGGATACGCAGTATTTT. It codes for CASSPRGMELGDTQYF.

The chain couples TRBV4-3 to TRBJ1-4; TRBD1 matches at 8 bases. Germline values: CDR1 LGHNA, CDR2 YSLEER. The CDR3 has 13 residues. Trimming took 8 bases from V and 6 from J; bases not matched to a gene: 5. In nucleotides, the CDR3 is TGCGCCAGCGGATCGGGACAGGATGAAAAACTGTTTTTT. The encoded protein is CASGSGQDEKLFF.